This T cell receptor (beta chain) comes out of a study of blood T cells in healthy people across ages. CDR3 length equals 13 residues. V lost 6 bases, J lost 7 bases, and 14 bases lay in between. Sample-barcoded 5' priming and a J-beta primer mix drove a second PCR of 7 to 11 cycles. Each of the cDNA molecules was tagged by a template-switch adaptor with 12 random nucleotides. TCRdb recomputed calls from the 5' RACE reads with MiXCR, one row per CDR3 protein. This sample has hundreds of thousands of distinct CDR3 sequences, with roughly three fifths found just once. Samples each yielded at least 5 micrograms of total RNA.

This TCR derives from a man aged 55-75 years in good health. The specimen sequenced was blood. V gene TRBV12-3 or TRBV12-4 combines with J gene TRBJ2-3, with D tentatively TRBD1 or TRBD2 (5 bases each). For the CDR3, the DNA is TGTGCCAGCAGCAGGGAAAGGAGGTATACGCAGTATTTT. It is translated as CASSRERRYTQYF.